These 8 T cell receptor beta chains share one sample of origin, sequenced in a study of T-cell memory formation after mild COVID-19. TCRdb re-analysed the 5' RACE reads in MiXCR, keeping a single row per CDR3 protein. There are fewer than 300,000 distinct CDR3 sequences in the sample; approximately 15% occur only once, and 20% to 25% lies in the top ten. The sample was PBMCs or a T cell subset sorted from them (not recorded which). The receptors here all came from a man younger than 35 who had mild COVID-19 (a few samples of this study predate the infection). Cell type and time point are not known.

The rearrangement joins TRBV12-3 or TRBV12-4 to TRBJ2-7, with D hard to call. The V and J ends lost 2 bases and 6 bases respectively, with 8 bases between them. The length of the CDR3 is 12 residues. CDR3 amino acids: CASSLRLTEQYF. CDR3 coding DNA: TGTGCCAGCAGTTTACGGCTCACCGAGCAGTACTTC.

This clonotype appeared a few times. The J gene is TRBJ2-7, the V gene TRBV7-2; perhaps D is TRBD1 or TRBD2 (5 bases each). CDR1 and CDR2 (germline): SGHTA, FQGNSA. CDR3 length: 15 residues. The V end was cut by 3 bases, the J end by 3 bases, with 15 bases between. The CDR3 DNA reads as TGTGCCAGCAGCTTGAGTCCGGGACGGGGCTACGAGCAGTACTTC. Translation gives CASSLSPGRGYEQYF.

The genes are TRBV6-2 or TRBV6-3 and TRBJ2-3; D possibly matches TRBD1 or TRBD2 (5 bases each). Looked up from germline, CDR1 is MNHEY and CDR2 is SVGEGT. The CDR3 runs 14 residues. V was pared by 7 bases and J by 5 bases, with 16 bases between. CDR3 DNA sequence: TGTGCCAGCAATTATGGGGACGGCGGAGATACGCAGTATTTT. Its protein product is CASNYGDGGDTQYF.

This clonotype was counted between two and nine times. The gene calls are TRBV5-1 and TRBJ2-5, with D perhaps being TRBD1 or TRBD2 (5 bases each). CDR1 SGHRS and CDR2 YFSETQ come from the germline V gene. V lost 10 bases and J lost 2, with 24 bases in between. CDR3 size: 16 residues. The CDR3 bases are TGCGCCTCGCGCCGGGACCCCCTCGGTCGGCAAGAGACCCAGTACTTC. This gives the protein CASRRDPLGRQETQYF. The whole variable domain, remainder taken from reference TRBV5-1 and TRBJ2-5, is KAGVTQTPRYLIKTRGQQVTLSCSPISGHRSVSWYQQTPGQGLQFLFEYFSETQRNKGNFPGRFSGRQFSNSRSEMNVSTLELGDSALYLCASRRDPLGRQETQYFGPGTRLLVL.

The rearrangement joins TRBV18 to TRBJ2-5; 7 bases agree with TRBD1. Germline V gene data show CDR1 as KGHSH and CDR2 as LQKENI. CDR3 size: 14 residues. The J segment lost 8 bases and the V segment lost 3 bases, leaving 9 bases of the junction unmatched. CDR3 loop: CASSPSQGLDTQYF. The CDR3 coding sequence is TGTGCCAGCTCACCCTCACAGGGGTTGGATACCCAGTACTTC.

There are a few counts of this clonotype. CDR3 protein: CASSAGTGGYEQYF. Written as DNA, the CDR3 is TGCGCCAGCAGCGCCGGGACAGGGGGCTACGAGCAGTACTTC. This chain connects TRBV5-1 to TRBJ2-7; 11 bases are a match to TRBD1. The CDR3 length is 14 residues. CDR1 and CDR2 (germline): SGHRS, YFSETQ. The V segment lost 4 bases and the J segment 3 bases; nucleotides outside the gene matches: 3.

The chain is built from TRBV5-1 and TRBJ2-5; 10 bases agree with TRBD2. The CDR3 covers 15 residues. Germline assignment: CDR1 SGHRS and CDR2 YFSETQ. V was pared by 5 bases and J by 0 bases, with 4 bases of the junction left unmatched. The CDR3 bases are TGCGCCAGCAGACCGAGCGGGGGGGACCAAGAGACCCAGTACTTC. It yields the protein CASRPSGGDQETQYF.

A few counts support this clonotype. The V and J genes are TRBV4-2 and TRBJ1-1; 7 nucleotides agree with TRBD1. With 3 bases clipped from V and 4 bases from J, the junction kept 8 bases outside the gene matches. The CDR3 is 15 residues long. From germline, CDR1 is LGHNA and CDR2 YNFKEQ. The DNA of the CDR3 is TGTGCCAGCAGCCATCCAGGACAGGCTGCCACTGAAGCTTTCTTT. Its protein product is CASSHPGQAATEAFF.